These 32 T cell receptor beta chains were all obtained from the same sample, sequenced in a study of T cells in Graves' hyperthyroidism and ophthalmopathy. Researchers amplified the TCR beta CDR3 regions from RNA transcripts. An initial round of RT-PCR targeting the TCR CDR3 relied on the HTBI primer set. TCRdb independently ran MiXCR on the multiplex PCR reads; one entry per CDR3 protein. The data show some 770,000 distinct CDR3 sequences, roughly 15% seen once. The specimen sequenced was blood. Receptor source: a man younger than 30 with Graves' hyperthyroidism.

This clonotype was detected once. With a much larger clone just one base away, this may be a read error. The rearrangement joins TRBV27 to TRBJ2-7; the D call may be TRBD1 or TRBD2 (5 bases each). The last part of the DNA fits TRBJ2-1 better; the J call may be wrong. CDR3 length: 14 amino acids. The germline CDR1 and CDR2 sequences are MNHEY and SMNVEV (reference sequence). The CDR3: CASSLRRGPYEQFF. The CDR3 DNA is TGTGCCAGCAGTTTAAGACGGGGCCCCTACGAGCAGTTCTTC.

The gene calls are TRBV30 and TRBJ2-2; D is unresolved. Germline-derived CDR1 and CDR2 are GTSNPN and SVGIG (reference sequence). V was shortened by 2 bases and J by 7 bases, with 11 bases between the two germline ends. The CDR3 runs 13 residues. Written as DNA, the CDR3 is TGTGCCTGGAGTTCCCCCCCGGGCGGGGAGCTGTTTTTT. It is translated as CAWSSPPGGELFF.

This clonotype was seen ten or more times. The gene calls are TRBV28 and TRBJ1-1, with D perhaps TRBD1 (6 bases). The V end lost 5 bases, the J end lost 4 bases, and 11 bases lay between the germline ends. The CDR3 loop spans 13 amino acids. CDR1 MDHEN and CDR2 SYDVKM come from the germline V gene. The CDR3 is CASSGGGGTEAFF. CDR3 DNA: TGTGCCAGCAGTGGAGGGGGGGGCACTGAAGCTTTCTTT.

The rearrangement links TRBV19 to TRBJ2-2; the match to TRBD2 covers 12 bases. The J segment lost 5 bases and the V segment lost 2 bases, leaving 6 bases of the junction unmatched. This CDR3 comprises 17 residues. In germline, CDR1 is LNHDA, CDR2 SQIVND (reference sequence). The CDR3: CASSISLAGGLTGELFF. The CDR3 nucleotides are TGTGCCAGTAGTATAAGCCTAGCGGGAGGGCTAACCGGGGAGCTGTTTTTT.

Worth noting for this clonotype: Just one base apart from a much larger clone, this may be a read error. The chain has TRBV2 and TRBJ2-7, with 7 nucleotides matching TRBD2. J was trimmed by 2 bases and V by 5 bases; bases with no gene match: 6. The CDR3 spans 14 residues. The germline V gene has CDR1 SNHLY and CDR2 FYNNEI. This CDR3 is CASSTGTNPYEQYF. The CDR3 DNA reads TGTGCCAGCAGTACCGGGACTAACCCCTACGAGCAGTACTTC. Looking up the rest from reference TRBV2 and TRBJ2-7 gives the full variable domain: EPEVTQTPSHQVTQMGQEVILRCVPISNHLYFYWYRQILGQKVEFLVSFYNNEISEKSEIFDDQFSVERPDGSNFTLKIRSTKLEDSAMYFCASSTGTNPYEQYFGPGTRLTVT.

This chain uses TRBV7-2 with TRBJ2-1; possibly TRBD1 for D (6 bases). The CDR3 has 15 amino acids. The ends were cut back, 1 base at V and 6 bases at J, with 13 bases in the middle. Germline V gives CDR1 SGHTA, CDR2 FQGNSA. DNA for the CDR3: TGTGCCAGCAGCTTAGACAGGGAAGGGCGCAATGAGCAGTTCTTC. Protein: CASSLDREGRNEQFF.

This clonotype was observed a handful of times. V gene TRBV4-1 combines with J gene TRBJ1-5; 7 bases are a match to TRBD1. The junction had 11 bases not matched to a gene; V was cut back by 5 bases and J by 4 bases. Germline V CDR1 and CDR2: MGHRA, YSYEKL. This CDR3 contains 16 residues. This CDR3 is CASSGSGGFGNQPQHF. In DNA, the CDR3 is TGCGCCAGCAGCGGGTCAGGGGGGTTTGGGAATCAGCCCCAGCATTTT.

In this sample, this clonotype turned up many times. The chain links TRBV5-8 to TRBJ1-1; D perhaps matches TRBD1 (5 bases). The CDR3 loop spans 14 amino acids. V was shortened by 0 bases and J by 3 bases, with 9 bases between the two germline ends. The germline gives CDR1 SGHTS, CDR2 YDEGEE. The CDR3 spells CASSLGGKYTEAFF. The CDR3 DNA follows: TGTGCCAGCAGCTTGGGGGGCAAATACACTGAAGCTTTCTTT.

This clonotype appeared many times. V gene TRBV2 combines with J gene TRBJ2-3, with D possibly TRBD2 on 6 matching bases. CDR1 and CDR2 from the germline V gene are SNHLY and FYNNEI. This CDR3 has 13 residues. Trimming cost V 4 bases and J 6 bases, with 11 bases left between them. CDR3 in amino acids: CASSGLGGDTQYF. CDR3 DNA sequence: TGTGCCAGCAGTGGTCTTGGAGGGGATACGCAGTATTTT.

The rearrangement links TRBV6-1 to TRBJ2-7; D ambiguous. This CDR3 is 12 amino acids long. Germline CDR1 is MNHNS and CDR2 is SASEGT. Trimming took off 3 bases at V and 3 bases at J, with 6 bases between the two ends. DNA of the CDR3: TGTGCCAGCAGTGAGCCACTCTACGAGCAGTACTTC. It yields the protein CASSEPLYEQYF.

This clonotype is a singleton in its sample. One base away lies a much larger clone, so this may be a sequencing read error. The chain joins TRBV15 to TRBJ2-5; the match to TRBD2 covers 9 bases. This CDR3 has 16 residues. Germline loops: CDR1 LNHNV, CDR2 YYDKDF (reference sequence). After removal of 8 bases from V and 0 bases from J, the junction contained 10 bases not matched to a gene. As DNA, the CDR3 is TGTGCCACCGAGGGGAGCGGGGGGCAGTACCAAGAGACCCAGTACTTC. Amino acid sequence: CATEGSGGQYQETQYF.

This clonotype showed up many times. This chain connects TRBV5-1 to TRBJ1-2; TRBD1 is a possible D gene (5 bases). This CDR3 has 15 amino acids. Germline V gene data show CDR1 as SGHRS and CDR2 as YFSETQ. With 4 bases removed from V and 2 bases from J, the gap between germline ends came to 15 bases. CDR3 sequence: CASSPGGPSNYGYTF. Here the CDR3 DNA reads TGCGCCAGCAGCCCCGGGGGACCGTCCAACTATGGCTACACCTTC.

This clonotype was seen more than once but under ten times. CDR3 coding DNA: TGTGCCAGCAGTTTATCGGGGCAGGGGCTCCAAGAGACCCAGTACTTC. Protein: CASSLSGQGLQETQYF. The chain is built from TRBV27 and TRBJ2-5, with D possibly being TRBD1 (6 bases). The ends were cut back, 0 bases at V and 1 base at J, with 12 bases in the middle. In germline, CDR1 is MNHEY, CDR2 SMNVEV (reference sequence). There are 16 residues in the CDR3.

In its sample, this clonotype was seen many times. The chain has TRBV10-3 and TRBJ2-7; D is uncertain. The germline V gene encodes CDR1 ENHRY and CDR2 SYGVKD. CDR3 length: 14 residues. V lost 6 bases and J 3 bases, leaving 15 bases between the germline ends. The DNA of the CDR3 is TGTGCCATCAGAGCAGCGACCGGTGACTACGAGCAGTACTTC. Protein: CAIRAATGDYEQYF.

The CDR3 reads CASSLGDYSVVHTDTQYF. The CDR3 coding sequence is TGTGCCAGCAGCTTAGGAGATTACAGCGTCGTGCACACAGATACGCAGTATTTT. V gene TRBV7-9 combines with J gene TRBJ2-3; D is ambiguous. The germline V gene encodes CDR1 SEHNR and CDR2 FQNEAQ (reference sequence). There are 18 residues in the CDR3. Deletions cut 1 base from V and 2 bases from J, with 19 bases between.

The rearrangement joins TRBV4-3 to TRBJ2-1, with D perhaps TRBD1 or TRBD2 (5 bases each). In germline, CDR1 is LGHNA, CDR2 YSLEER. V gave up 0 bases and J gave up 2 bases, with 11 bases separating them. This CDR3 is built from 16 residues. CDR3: CASSQDSGTAYNEQFF. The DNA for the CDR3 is TGCGCCAGCAGCCAAGATTCGGGGACGGCCTACAATGAGCAGTTCTTC.

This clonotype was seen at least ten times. The CDR3 sequence is CSARDISYEQYF. In DNA, the CDR3 is TGCAGTGCTAGGGACATCTCCTACGAGCAGTACTTC. The V gene is TRBV20-1, the J gene TRBJ2-7; tentatively, D is TRBD1 (5 bases). Germline V lookup: CDR1 DFQATT, CDR2 SNEGSKA (reference sequence). V lost 3 bases and J lost 0, with 6 bases in between. CDR3 size: 12 residues.

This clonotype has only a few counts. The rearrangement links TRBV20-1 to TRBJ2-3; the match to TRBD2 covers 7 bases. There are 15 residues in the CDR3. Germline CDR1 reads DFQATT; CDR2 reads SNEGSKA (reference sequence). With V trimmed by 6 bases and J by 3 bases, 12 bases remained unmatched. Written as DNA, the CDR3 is TGCAGTGCCCTGTACCCCACGGGGGGTACAGATACGCAGTATTTT. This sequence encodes CSALYPTGGTDTQYF.

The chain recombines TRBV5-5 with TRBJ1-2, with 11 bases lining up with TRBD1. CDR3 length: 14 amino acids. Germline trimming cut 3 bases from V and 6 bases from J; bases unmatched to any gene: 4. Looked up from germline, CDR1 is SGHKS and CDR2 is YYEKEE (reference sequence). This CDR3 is CASSSDRGLNGYTF. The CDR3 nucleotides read TGTGCCAGCAGCTCGGACAGGGGGCTTAATGGCTACACCTTC.

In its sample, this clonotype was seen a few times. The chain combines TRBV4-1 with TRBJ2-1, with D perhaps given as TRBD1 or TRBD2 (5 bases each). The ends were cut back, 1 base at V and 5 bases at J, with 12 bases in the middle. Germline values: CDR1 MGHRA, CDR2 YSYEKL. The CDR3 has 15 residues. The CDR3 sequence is CASSQAGTDNNEQFF. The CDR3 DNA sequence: TGCGCCAGCAGCCAAGCCGGGACCGACAACAATGAGCAGTTCTTC.

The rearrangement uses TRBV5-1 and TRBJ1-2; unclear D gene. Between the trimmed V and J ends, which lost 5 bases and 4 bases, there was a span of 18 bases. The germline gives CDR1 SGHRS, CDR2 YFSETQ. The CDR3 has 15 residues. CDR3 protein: CASSPGPGEGYGYTF. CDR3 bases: TGCGCCAGCAGTCCCGGGCCGGGAGAAGGCTATGGCTACACCTTC. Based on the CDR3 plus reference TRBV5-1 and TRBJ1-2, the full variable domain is KAGVTQTPRYLIKTRGQQVTLSCSPISGHRSVSWYQQTPGQGLQFLFEYFSETQRNKGNFPGRFSGRQFSNSRSEMNVSTLELGDSALYLCASSPGPGEGYGYTFGSGTRLTVV.

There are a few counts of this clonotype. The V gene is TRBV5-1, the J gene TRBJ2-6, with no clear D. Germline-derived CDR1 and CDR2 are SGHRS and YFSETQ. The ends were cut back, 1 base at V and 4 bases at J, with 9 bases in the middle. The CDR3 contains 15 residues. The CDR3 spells CASSLILSGANVLTF. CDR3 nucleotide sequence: TGCGCCAGCAGCTTGATCCTCTCAGGGGCCAACGTCCTGACTTTC.

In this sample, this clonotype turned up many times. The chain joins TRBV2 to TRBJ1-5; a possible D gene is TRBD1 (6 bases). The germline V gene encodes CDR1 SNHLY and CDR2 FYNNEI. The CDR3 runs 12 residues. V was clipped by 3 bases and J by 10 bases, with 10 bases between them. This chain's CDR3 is CASSDRGQPQHF. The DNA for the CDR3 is TGTGCCAGCAGTGACAGGGGTCAACCCCAGCATTTT.

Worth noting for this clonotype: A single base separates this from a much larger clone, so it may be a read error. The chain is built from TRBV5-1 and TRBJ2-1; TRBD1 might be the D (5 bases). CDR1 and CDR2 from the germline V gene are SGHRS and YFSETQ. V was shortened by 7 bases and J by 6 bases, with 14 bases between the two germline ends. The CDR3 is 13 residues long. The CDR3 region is CASGNSGCNEQFF. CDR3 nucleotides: TGCGCCAGCGGCAATTCAGGGTGCAATGAGCAGTTCTTC.

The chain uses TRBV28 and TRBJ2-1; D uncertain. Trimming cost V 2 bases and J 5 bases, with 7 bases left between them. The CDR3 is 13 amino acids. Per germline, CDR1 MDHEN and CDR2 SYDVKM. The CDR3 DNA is TGTGCCAGCAGTTTAGTGGAACACAATGAGCAGTTCTTC. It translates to CASSLVEHNEQFF.

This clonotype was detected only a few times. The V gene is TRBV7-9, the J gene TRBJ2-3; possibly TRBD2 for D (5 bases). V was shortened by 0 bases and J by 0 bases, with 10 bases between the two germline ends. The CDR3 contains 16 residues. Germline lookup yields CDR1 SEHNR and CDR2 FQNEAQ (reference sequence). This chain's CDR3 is CASSLAAGKSTDTQYF. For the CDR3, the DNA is TGTGCCAGCAGCTTAGCGGCGGGTAAAAGCACAGATACGCAGTATTTT. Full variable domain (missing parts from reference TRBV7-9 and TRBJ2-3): DTGVSQNPRHKITKRGQNVTFRCDPISEHNRLYWYRQTLGQGPEFLTYFQNEAQLEKSRLLSDRFSAERPKGSFSTLEIQRTEQGDSAMYLCASSLAAGKSTDTQYFGPGTRLTVL.

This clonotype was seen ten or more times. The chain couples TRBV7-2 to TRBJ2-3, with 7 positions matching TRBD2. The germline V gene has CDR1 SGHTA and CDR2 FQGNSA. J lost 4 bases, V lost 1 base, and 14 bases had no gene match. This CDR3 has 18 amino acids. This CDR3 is CASSLGAMGGSRADTQYF. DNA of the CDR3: TGTGCCAGCAGCTTAGGGGCAATGGGCGGGAGCCGGGCAGATACGCAGTATTTT.

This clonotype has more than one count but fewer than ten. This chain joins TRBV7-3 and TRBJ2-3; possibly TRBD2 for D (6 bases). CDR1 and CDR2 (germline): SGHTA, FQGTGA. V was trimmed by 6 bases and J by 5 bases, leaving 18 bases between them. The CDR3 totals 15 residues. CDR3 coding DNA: TGTGCCAGCAGTGCCGGGACTTCCCATGGAGATACGCAGTATTTT. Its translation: CASSAGTSHGDTQYF.

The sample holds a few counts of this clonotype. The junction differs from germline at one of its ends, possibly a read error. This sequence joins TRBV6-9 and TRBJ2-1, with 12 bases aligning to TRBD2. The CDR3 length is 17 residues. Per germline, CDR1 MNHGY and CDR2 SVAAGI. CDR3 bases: TGTGCCAGCAGCTATTCCTTCCTAGCGGGAGGGCACAATGAGCAGTTCTTC. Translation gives CASSYSFLAGGHNEQFF.

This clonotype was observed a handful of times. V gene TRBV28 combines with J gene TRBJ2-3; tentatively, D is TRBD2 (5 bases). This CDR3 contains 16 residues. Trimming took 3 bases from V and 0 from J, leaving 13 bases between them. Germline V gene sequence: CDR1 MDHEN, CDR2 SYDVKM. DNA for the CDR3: TGTGCCAGCAGTTTCGGACTCAGCGAGAGCACAGATACGCAGTATTTT. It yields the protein CASSFGLSESTDTQYF.

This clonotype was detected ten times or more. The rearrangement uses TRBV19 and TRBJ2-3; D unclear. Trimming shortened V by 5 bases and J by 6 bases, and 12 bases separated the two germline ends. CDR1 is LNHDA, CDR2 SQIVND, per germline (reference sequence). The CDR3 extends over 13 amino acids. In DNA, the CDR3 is TGTGCCAGTAGTCCACCCGACCAGGATACGCAGTATTTT. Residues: CASSPPDQDTQYF.

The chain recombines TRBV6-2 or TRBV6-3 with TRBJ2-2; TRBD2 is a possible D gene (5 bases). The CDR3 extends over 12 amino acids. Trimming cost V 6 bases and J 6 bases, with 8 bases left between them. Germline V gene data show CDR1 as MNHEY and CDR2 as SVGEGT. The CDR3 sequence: CASRTGSGELFF. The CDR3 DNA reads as TGTGCCAGCAGAACGGGGTCCGGGGAGCTGTTTTTT.